Included here is one T cell receptor beta chain sequence, with context. Germline assignment: CDR1 SGHVS and CDR2 FQNEAQ. The length of the CDR3 is 15 residues. The V and J ends lost 4 bases and 7 bases, in that order; junction bases with no gene match: 7. These data are taken from a study of blood T cell repertoires in COVID-19. Study-wide background: The United States, Italy and Spain provided the acute and convalescent COVID-19 samples.

As originally analysed: Researchers report that nucleated cell counts were estimated from reference gene primer amplification. Produced via immunoSEQ multiplex PCR; TCRdb's table is partial and in-frame only. The V and J calls and clone size are taken from that table; D and trimming were inferred from the DNA. The data contain about 68,000 clones, 70% to 85% of them seen just once; the ten biggest clones take up roughly a tenth. Sequenced input: peripheral blood. The chain combines TRBV7-8 with TRBJ2-1; 10 nucleotides align to TRBD2. This TCR was sampled from a woman aged 45 to 65 with acute or convalescent COVID-19. The CDR3 DNA is TGTGCCAGCAGCTCGAGGACTAGCGGCGGTAATGAGCAGTTCTTC. Translation: CASSSRTSGGNEQFF.